The rows below give T cell receptor beta chains drawn from one sample of a study of blood T cell repertoires in COVID-19. Sequencing was performed with immunoSEQ multiplex PCR; in TCRdb, only in-frame clones are kept and a portion is missing. The table records under 350,000 clones, roughly nine tenths of them present only once. Sequenced sample: PBMCs or T cells enriched from blood (not recorded which). The receptors shown here come from a man between 60 and 75 years old who had recovered from COVID-19. The CDR3 runs from the conserved cysteine through the conserved F or W. D genes are given only for firm matches. Clone size appears in some rows only: once, few, many, or a class for an expanded clone.

TRBJ1-2 | - | - | TRBV5-1 | CASSLVRQSYGYTF | TGCGCCAGCAGCTTGGTCAGACAGAGCTATGGCTACACCTTC
TRBJ1-5 | - | - | TRBV27 | CASSLGRYQPQHF | TGTGCCAGCAGTTTGGGCCGATATCAGCCCCAGCATTTT
TRBJ1-2 | once | TRBD1 | TRBV7-9 | CASSLAQGGNYGYTF | TGTGCCAGCAGCTTAGCCCAGGGGGGAAACTATGGCTACACCTTC
TRBJ2-2 | once | TRBD2 | TRBV7-6 | CASSSRLAGGGGELFF | TGTGCCAGCAGCTCCCGACTAGCGGGAGGTGGCGGGGAGCTGTTTTTT
TRBJ2-5 | - | - | TRBV7-8 | CASSLGTTAETQYF | TGTGCCAGCAGCTTAGGGACTACTGCTGAGACCCAGTACTTC
TRBJ1-2 | - | TRBD1 | TRBV18 | CASSPQDRPLYGYTF | TGTGCCAGCTCACCACAGGACAGGCCACTCTATGGCTACACCTTC
TRBJ2-1 | - | TRBD2 | TRBV10-3 | CAISSGGGNNEQFF | TGTGCCATCAGTAGCGGGGGGGGAAACAATGAGCAGTTCTTC
TRBJ1-5 | - | - | TRBV19 | CASNPRAVSNQPQHF | TGTGCCAGTAATCCGAGGGCAGTTAGCAATCAGCCCCAGCATTTT
TRBJ2-2 | - | - | TRBV12-3/TRBV12-4 | CASIAGLTGELFF | TGTGCCAGCATAGCAGGGCTCACCGGGGAGCTGTTTTTT
TRBJ2-2 | - | - | TRBV13 | CASSWAGTGETGELFF | TGTGCCAGCAGCTGGGCGGGGACTGGGGAGACCGGGGAGCTGTTTTTT
TRBJ2-7 | few | TRBD2 | TRBV6-6 | CASSRSQSSGLTYEQYF | TGTGCCAGCAGTCGGTCGCAGTCTAGCGGGCTTACCTACGAGCAGTACTTC
TRBJ2-7 | - | TRBD1 | TRBV5-1 | CASGTGTGGVYEQYF | TGCGCCAGCGGGACGGGGACAGGGGGAGTCTACGAGCAGTACTTC
TRBJ1-1 | - | - | TRBV7-2 | CASSLVSGNTEAFF | TGTGCCAGCAGCTTAGTGAGCGGAAACACTGAAGCTTTCTTT
TRBJ1-6 | - | - | TRBV5-8 | CASSSGVLRNSPLHF | TGTGCCAGCAGCTCAGGGGTATTGCGTAATTCACCCCTCCACTTT
TRBJ1-5 | - | - | TRBV6-5 | CASTNFLGGSQPQHF | TGTGCCAGCACAAACTTTTTGGGGGGGAGTCAGCCCCAGCATTTT
TRBJ2-1 | - | TRBD1 | TRBV24-1 | CATSDPGGQGFYNEQFF | TGTGCCACCAGTGATCCCGGGGGACAGGGGTTTTACAATGAGCAGTTCTTC
TRBJ2-5 | - | - | TRBV5-1 | CASSLVIGLSQETQYF | TGCGCCAGCAGCCTGGTGATTGGTCTTAGTCAAGAGACCCAGTACTTC
TRBJ1-6 | - | - | TRBV3-1/TRBV3-2 | CASSQGVSGSNSPLHF | TGTGCCAGCAGCCAGGGCGTCTCAGGTTCCAATTCACCCCTCCACTTT
TRBJ1-2 | - | TRBD1 | TRBV6-1 | CASSERQGSYGYTF | TGTGCCAGCAGTGAGAGACAGGGTTCCTATGGCTACACCTTC
TRBJ2-7 | - | TRBD2 | TRBV2 | CASSSSGGAGNEQYF | TGTGCCAGCAGTTCTAGCGGGGGGGCCGGGAACGAGCAGTACTTC
TRBJ2-3 | once | TRBD2 | TRBV9 | CASSVAGGLTDTQYF | TGTGCCAGCAGCGTAGCGGGGGGGCTCACAGATACGCAGTATTTT
TRBJ2-3 | - | - | TRBV4-1 | CASRRSGLLTDTQYF | TGCGCCAGCAGAAGATCGGGTCTCCTCACAGATACGCAGTATTTT
TRBJ2-5 | medium-sized | - | TRBV7-9 | CASSTLPQVDQETQYF | TGTGCCAGCAGCACCCTCCCTCAGGTCGACCAAGAGACCCAGTACTTC
TRBJ2-1 | - | - | TRBV12-5 | CASGSQGGVTYNEQFF | TGTGCTAGTGGTTCCCAGGGCGGGGTTACCTACAATGAGCAGTTCTTC
TRBJ2-3 | - | - | TRBV9 | CASSEAITDTQYF | TGTGCCAGCAGCGAAGCCATAACAGATACGCAGTATTTT
TRBJ2-1 | - | - | TRBV5-1 | CASSFGHRDNYNEQFF | TGCGCCAGCAGCTTCGGCCACCGGGACAACTACAATGAGCAGTTCTTC
TRBJ1-1 | - | - | TRBV7-9 | CASSLTQGNTEAFF | TGTGCCAGCAGCTTAACCCAGGGGAACACTGAAGCTTTCTTT
TRBJ2-1 | - | TRBD2 | TRBV11-3 | CASSEGTSAYNEQFF | TGTGCCAGCAGCGAAGGGACTAGCGCTTACAATGAGCAGTTCTTC
TRBJ2-5 | - | TRBD1 | TRBV29-1 | CSVDGQGKETQYF | TGCAGCGTCGACGGACAGGGAAAAGAGACCCAGTACTTC
TRBJ1-2 | - | - | TRBV5-5 | CASSFARQDINYGYTF | TGTGCCAGCAGCTTCGCCCGACAGGATATTAACTATGGCTACACCTTC
TRBJ2-5 | - | - | TRBV2 | CASSANRLRGGETQYF | TGTGCCAGCAGTGCCAACAGGTTGAGGGGGGGAGAGACCCAGTACTTC
TRBJ2-5 | - | TRBD2 | TRBV11-2 | CASGASGGARLKTQYF | TGTGCCAGCGGCGCTAGCGGGGGGGCTCGTCTTAAGACCCAGTACTTC
TRBJ2-1 | - | TRBD2 | TRBV5-1 | CASSLRGTSGGHNEQFF | TGCGCCAGCAGCTTGCGAGGGACTAGCGGGGGCCACAATGAGCAGTTCTTC
TRBJ2-7 | - | TRBD2 | TRBV11-2 | CASSSRLAAYEQYF | TGTGCCAGCAGCTCTCGACTAGCTGCCTACGAGCAGTACTTC
TRBJ2-2 | - | - | TRBV12-3/TRBV12-4 | CAFRGGASGELFF | TGTGCCTTTCGAGGGGGGGCATCCGGGGAGCTGTTTTTT
TRBJ1-1 | - | - | TRBV6-5 | CASISYTEAFF | TGTGCCAGCATCAGTTACACTGAAGCTTTCTTT
TRBJ1-1 | - | - | TRBV5-6 | CASSLDPSTEAFF | TGTGCCAGCAGCTTGGACCCGAGCACTGAAGCTTTCTTT
TRBJ2-2 | - | - | TRBV15 | CATSRGVTGNTGELFF | TGTGCCACCAGCAGAGGTGTTACGGGGAACACCGGGGAGCTGTTTTTT
TRBJ1-6 | - | - | TRBV9 | CASSVGQDLPLHF | TGTGCCAGCAGCGTAGGACAGGACCTACCCCTCCACTTT
TRBJ2-4 | - | TRBD1 | TRBV4-1 | CASSHRDRGRADIQYF | TGCGCCAGCAGCCACAGAGACAGGGGCCGCGCGGACATTCAGTACTTC
TRBJ2-1 | - | TRBD1 | TRBV29-1 | CSGQGGTYNEQFF | TGCAGCGGACAGGGGGGAACCTACAATGAGCAGTTCTTC
TRBJ2-7 | - | TRBD2 | TRBV18 | CASSASTAGGSSEQYF | TGTGCCAGCTCCGCCTCCACAGCGGGGGGGTCCAGCGAGCAGTACTTC
TRBJ1-4 | - | TRBD1 | TRBV4-2 | CASSQDKATGLEKLFF | TGTGCCAGCAGCCAAGATAAAGCGACAGGGTTGGAAAAACTGTTTTTT